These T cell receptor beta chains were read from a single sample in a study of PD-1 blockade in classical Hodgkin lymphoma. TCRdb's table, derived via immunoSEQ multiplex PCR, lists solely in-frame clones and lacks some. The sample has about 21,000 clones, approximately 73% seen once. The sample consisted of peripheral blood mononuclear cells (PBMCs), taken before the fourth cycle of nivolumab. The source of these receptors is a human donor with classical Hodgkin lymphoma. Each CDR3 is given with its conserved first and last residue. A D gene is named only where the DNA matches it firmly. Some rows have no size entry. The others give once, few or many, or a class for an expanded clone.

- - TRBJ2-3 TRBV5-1 CASSLGGRADTQYF TGCGCCAGCAGCTTAGGGGGGCGGGCAGATACGCAGTATTTT
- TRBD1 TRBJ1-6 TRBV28 CASSLSTGQGALHF TGTGCCAGCAGTTTATCGACGGGGCAGGGGGCCCTCCACTTT
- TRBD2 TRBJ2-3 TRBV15 CATSRDYPLAGADTQYF TGTGCCACCAGCAGAGATTACCCCCTAGCGGGAGCAGATACGCAGTATTTT
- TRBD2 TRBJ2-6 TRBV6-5 CATFPGGTGANVLTF TGTGCCACCTTCCCGGGAGGTACTGGGGCCAACGTCCTGACTTTC
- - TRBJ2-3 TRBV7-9 CASSPPLTDTQYF TGTGCCAGCAGCCCACCCCTCACAGATACGCAGTATTTT
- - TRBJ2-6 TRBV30 CAWSSGISGANVLTF TGTGCCTGGAGTTCAGGTATCTCTGGGGCCAACGTCCTGACTTTC
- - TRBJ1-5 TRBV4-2 CASSQESMGGNQPQHF TGTGCCAGCAGCCAAGAGTCGATGGGTGGCAATCAGCCCCAGCATTTT
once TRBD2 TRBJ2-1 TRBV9 CASSVHPRLAGGPVANEQFF TGTGCCAGCAGCGTACACCCGAGACTAGCGGGAGGGCCGGTTGCCAATGAGCAGTTCTTC
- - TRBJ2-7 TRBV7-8 CASSNPDTYEQYF TGTGCCAGCAGCAACCCGGACACCTACGAGCAGTACTTC
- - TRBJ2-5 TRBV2 CASSESGGTGTYF TGTGCCAGCAGTGAAAGCGGTGGAACAGGAACGTACTTC
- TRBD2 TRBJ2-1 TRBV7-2 CASRLAGGVNEQFF TGTGCCAGCAGATTAGCGGGGGGGGTAAATGAGCAGTTCTTC
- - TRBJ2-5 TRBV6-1 CASLSGGLGETQYF TGTGCCAGCCTTTCAGGGGGGCTAGGAGAGACCCAGTACTTC
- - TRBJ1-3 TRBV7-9 CASTGGNTIYF TGTGCCAGTACAGGGGGAAACACCATATATTTT
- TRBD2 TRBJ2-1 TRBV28 CASMPSGAYNEQFF TGTGCCAGCATGCCTAGCGGGGCTTACAATGAGCAGTTCTTC
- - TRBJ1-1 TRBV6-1 CASSFMPNTEAFF TGTGCCAGCAGTTTTATGCCGAACACTGAAGCTTTCTTT
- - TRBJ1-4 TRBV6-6 CASRLGPTNEKLFF TGTGCCAGCAGGTTGGGACCGACTAATGAAAAACTGTTTTTT
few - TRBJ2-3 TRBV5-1 CASSLGSLLLDTQYF TGCGCCAGCAGCTTGGGCTCCCTTCTTTTGGATACGCAGTATTTT
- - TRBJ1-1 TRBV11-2 CASSSTDNTEAFF TGTGCCAGCAGCTCAACAGACAACACTGAAGCTTTCTTT
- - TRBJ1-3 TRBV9 CASSTDSSGNTIYF TGTGCCAGCAGCACGGACAGTTCTGGAAACACCATATATTTT
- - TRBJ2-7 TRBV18 CASSPVGQTYEQYF TGTGCCAGCTCACCGGTCGGACAGACCTACGAGCAGTACTTC
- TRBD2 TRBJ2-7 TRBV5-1 CASSFGTSGRRDEQYF TGCGCCAGCAGCTTTGGGACTAGCGGGAGACGCGACGAGCAGTACTTC
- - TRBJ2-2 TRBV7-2 CASSSGNTGELFF TGTGCCAGCAGCTCCGGAAACACCGGGGAGCTGTTTTTT
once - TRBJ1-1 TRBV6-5 CASSYAGAGNTEAFF TGTGCCAGCAGTTACGCAGGAGCGGGGAACACTGAAGCTTTCTTT
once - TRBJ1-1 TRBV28 CASMGGMNTEAFF TGTGCCAGCATGGGGGGGATGAACACTGAAGCTTTCTTT
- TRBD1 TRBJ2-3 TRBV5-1 CASSPGGTGGADTQYF TGCGCCAGCAGCCCTGGTGGGACAGGGGGCGCAGATACGCAGTATTTT
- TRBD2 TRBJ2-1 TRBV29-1 CSVSGGGSGIEQFF TGCAGCGTCTCCGGGGGTGGTAGCGGGATTGAGCAGTTCTTC
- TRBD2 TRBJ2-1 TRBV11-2 CASSGDISGTTYNEQFF TGTGCCAGCAGCGGCGATATTAGCGGGACCACCTACAATGAGCAGTTCTTC
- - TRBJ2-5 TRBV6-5 CASSRYRVETQYF TGTGCCAGCTCGCGGTACAGGGTTGAGACCCAGTACTTC
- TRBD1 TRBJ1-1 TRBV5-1 CASSLAGTGEAFF TGCGCCAGCAGCTTGGCCGGGACAGGGGAAGCTTTCTTT
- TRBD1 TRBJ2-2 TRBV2 CASNSDRTNTGELFF TGTGCCAGCAATTCGGACAGGACGAACACCGGGGAGCTGTTTTTT
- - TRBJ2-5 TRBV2 CASSEGRGTQYF TGTGCCAGCAGTGAGGGCCGTGGGACCCAGTACTTC
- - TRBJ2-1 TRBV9 CASSVDAQLSYNEQFF TGTGCCAGCAGCGTAGACGCCCAGCTATCCTACAATGAGCAGTTCTTC
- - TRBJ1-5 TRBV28 CASSRDFSNQPQHF TGTGCCAGCAGCCGGGACTTTAGCAATCAGCCCCAGCATTTT
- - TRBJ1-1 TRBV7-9 CASSEGGNTEAFF TGTGCCAGCAGCGAGGGGGGGAACACTGAAGCTTTCTTT
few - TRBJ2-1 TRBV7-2 CASSLASGSSYNEQFF TGTGCCAGCAGCTTAGCGTCCGGGTCCTCCTACAATGAGCAGTTCTTC
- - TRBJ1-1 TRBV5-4 CASSLVGGGEAFF TGTGCCAGCAGCTTGGTGGGGGGGGGAGAAGCTTTCTTT
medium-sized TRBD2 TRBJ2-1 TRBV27 CASSGTSGAYNEQFF TGTGCCAGCAGCGGGACTAGCGGGGCCTACAATGAGCAGTTCTTC